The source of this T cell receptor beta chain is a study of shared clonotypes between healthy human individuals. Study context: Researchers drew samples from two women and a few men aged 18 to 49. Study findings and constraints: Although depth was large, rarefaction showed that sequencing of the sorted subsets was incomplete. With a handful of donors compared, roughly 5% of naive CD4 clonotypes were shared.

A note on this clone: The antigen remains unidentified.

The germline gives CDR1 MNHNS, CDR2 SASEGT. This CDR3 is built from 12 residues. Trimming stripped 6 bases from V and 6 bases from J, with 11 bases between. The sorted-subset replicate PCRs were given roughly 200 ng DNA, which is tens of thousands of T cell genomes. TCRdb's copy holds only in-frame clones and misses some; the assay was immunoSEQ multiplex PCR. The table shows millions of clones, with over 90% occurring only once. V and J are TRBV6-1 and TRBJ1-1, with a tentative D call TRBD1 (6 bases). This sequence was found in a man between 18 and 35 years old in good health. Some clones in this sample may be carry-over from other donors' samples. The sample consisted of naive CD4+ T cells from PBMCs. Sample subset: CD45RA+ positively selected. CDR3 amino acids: CASRRNRAEAFF. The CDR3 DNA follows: TGTGCCAGCAGAAGGAACAGGGCTGAAGCTTTCTTT.